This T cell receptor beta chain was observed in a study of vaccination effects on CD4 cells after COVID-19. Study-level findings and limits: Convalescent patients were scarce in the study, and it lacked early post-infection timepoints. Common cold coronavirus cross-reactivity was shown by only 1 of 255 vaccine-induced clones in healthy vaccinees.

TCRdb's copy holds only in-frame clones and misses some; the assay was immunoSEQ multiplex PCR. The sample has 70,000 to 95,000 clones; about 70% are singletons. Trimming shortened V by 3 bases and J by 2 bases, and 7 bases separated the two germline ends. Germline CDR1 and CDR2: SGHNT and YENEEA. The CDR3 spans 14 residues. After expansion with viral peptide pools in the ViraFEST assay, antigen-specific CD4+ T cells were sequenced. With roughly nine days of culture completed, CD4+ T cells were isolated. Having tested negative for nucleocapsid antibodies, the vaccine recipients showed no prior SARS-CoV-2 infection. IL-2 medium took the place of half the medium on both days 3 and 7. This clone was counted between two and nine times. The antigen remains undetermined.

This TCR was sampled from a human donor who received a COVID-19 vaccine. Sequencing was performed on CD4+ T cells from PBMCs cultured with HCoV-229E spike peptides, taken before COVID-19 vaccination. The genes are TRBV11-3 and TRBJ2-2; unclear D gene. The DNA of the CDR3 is TGTGCCAGCAGCTTCGGAGCAAACACCGGGGAGCTGTTTTTT. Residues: CASSFGANTGELFF.